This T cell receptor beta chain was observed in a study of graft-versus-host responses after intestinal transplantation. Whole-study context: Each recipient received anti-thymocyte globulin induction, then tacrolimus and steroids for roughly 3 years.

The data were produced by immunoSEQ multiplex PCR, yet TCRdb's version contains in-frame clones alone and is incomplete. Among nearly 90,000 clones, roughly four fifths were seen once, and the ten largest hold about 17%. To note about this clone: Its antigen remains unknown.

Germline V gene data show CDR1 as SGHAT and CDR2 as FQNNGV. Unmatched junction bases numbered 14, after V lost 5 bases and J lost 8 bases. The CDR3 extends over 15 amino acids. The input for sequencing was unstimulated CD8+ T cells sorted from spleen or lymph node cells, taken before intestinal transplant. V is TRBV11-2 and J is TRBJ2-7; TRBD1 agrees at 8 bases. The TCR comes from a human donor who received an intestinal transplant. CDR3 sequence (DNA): TGTGCCAGCAGCCTAGGACAGGGAGAAAGTATTAAGCAGTACTTC. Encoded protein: CASSLGQGESIKQYF. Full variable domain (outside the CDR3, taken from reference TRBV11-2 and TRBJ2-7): EAGVAQSPRYKIIEKRQSVAFWCNPISGHATLYWYQQILGQGPKLLIQFQNNGVVDDSQLPKDRFSAERLKGVDSTLKIQPAKLEDSAVYLCASSLGQGESIKQYFGPGTRLTVT.